Each of the 10 T cell receptor beta chains below was sequenced from the same sample in a study of shared clonotypes between healthy human individuals. Method: immunoSEQ multiplex PCR; TCRdb's copy keeps in-frame clones and lacks some. The repertoire holds 900,000 to 1,200,000 clones, with around three quarters as singletons. The specimen was memory CD4+ T cells from PBMCs. Subset defined: CD45RA-negative fraction. The receptors stem from a man between 18 and 35 years old in good health. Some clones in this sample may be carry-over from other donors' samples.

A remark on this clone: A far larger clone is one base from this, pointing to a likely read error. Different DNA sequences within this sample yield the same CDR3. V usage is TRBV7-3 and J usage is TRBJ2-3, with 10 bases fitting TRBD2. The germline CDR1 and CDR2 sequences are SGHTA and FQGTGA. The J segment lost 1 base and the V segment lost 5 bases, leaving 3 bases of the junction unmatched. This CDR3 contains 15 residues. The CDR3 DNA is TGTGCCAGCAGCCTCGGGACTAGCGGCACAGATACGCAGTATTTT. Its translation is CASSLGTSGTDTQYF.

This chain joins TRBV18 and TRBJ2-6, with 9 bases fitting TRBD1. Germline lookup yields CDR1 KGHSH and CDR2 LQKENI. V shed 5 bases and J 2 bases; nucleotides not matched to a gene: 4. The CDR3 length is 16 residues. CDR3 sequence reads: CASSSGQGAGANVLTF. In DNA, the CDR3 is TGTGCCAGCTCATCGGGACAGGGTGCTGGGGCCAACGTCCTGACTTTC.

The chain recombines TRBV4-2 with TRBJ2-7, with 10 bases fitting TRBD2. Germline V gene data show CDR1 as LGHNA and CDR2 as YNFKEQ. The V segment lost 4 bases and the J segment 6 bases; nucleotides outside the gene matches: 15. The CDR3 contains 17 residues. In nucleotides, the CDR3 is TGTGCCAGCAGCCTCCTCCAGGAGGCTAGCGGGAGCAGCGAGCAGTACTTC. Its translation is CASSLLQEASGSSEQYF.

The chain links TRBV6-1 to TRBJ1-1; possibly TRBD1 for D (6 bases). The V end lost 1 base, the J end lost 4 bases, and 13 bases lay between the germline ends. The CDR3 contains 15 residues. Germline V gene sequence: CDR1 MNHNS, CDR2 SASEGT. CDR3 loop: CASSEVAQGGTEAFF. The CDR3 DNA reads as TGTGCCAGCAGTGAAGTAGCACAGGGTGGCACTGAAGCTTTCTTT.

This chain joins TRBV6-5 and TRBJ1-2; D not resolved. Germline V gives CDR1 MNHEY, CDR2 SVGAGI. This CDR3 spans 14 amino acids. V was clipped by 4 bases and J by 3 bases, with 12 bases between them. The DNA for the CDR3 is TGTGCCAGCAGTTTTGGGGTGAGCGACTATGGCTACACCTTC. The encoded protein is CASSFGVSDYGYTF.

This rearrangement joins TRBV27 to TRBJ1-1; no clear D. Trimming took 3 bases from V and 6 from J, leaving 11 bases between them. In germline, CDR1 is MNHEY, CDR2 SMNVEV (reference sequence). The CDR3 consists of 13 residues. As DNA, the CDR3 is TGTGCCAGCAGTTTGGACCCGGACGCTGAAGCTTTCTTT. Translation: CASSLDPDAEAFF.

The rearrangement links TRBV7-9 to TRBJ1-4; maybe TRBD1 (6 bases). The CDR3 has 14 amino acids. Deletions cut 3 bases from V and 8 bases from J, with 13 bases between. Per the germline V gene, CDR1 is SEHNR and CDR2 is FQNEAQ (reference sequence). The CDR3 coding sequence is TGTGCCAGCAGCTTCACAGGGAGTGGAGAAAAACTGTTTTTT. Its translation is CASSFTGSGEKLFF.

V is TRBV4-3 and J is TRBJ2-7; D is tentatively TRBD1 or TRBD2 (5 bases each). Germline CDR1 is LGHNA and CDR2 is YSLEER. The V end lost 4 bases, the J end lost 3 bases, and 16 bases lay between the germline ends. There are 15 residues in the CDR3. This CDR3 reads CASSRIGAAGYEQYF. The CDR3 nucleotides read TGCGCCAGCAGCCGAATCGGGGCAGCCGGCTACGAGCAGTACTTC.

About this clone: The junction departs from the called germline gene at one end, perhaps through a read error. The chain couples TRBV30 to TRBJ2-3; no clear D. The CDR3 has 12 amino acids. Germline V CDR1 and CDR2: GTSNPN, SVGIG (reference sequence). DNA of the CDR3: TGTGCCTGGAGTGGGACGGCCGGGCGCCCGTCTTTT. This translates into CAWSGTAGRPSF.

CDR3 residues: CASSPWGSHTGELFF. CDR3 nucleotide sequence: TGTGCCAGCAGCCCCTGGGGCAGCCACACCGGGGAGCTGTTTTTT. The chain couples TRBV2 to TRBJ2-2; TRBD1 might be the D (5 bases). V gave up 6 bases and J gave up 3 bases, with 14 bases separating them. This CDR3 has 15 amino acids. Germline CDR1 is SNHLY and CDR2 is FYNNEI.